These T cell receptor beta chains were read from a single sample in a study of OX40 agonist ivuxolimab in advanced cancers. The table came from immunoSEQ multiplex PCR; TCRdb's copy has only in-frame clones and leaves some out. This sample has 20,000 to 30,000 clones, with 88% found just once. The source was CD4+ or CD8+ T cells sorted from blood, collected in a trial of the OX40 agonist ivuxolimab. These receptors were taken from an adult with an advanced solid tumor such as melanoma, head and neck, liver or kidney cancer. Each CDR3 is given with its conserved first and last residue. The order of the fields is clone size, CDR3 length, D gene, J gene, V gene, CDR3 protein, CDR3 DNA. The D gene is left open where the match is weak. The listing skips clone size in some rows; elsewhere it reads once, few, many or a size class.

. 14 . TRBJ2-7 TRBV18 CASQDRSHAYEQYF TGTGCCAGCCAGGATCGAAGCCATGCCTACGAGCAGTACTTC
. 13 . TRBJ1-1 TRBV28 CASSLLYGGEAFF TGTGCCAGCAGTCTCTTATATGGGGGTGAAGCTTTCTTT
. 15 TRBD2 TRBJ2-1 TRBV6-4 CASSDSSGGANEQFF TGTGCCAGCAGTGACTCGAGCGGGGGGGCCAATGAGCAGTTCTTC
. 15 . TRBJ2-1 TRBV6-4 CASSKGLEGGNEQFF TGTGCCAGCAGTAAGGGCCTAGAGGGGGGTAATGAGCAGTTCTTC
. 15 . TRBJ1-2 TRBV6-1 CASSSGTSDLYGYTF TGTGCCAGCAGTTCAGGGACTTCGGACCTCTATGGCTACACCTTC
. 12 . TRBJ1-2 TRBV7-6 CASLGFSGGYTF TGTGCCAGCCTGGGCTTTTCGGGTGGCTACACCTTC
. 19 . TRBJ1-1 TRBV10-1 CASSELLAERGNMNTEAFF TGCGCCAGCAGTGAGTTATTGGCCGAAAGGGGTAACATGAACACTGAAGCTTTCTTT
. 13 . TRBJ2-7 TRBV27 CASSLSGEAEQYF TGTGCCAGCAGTTTATCGGGGGAGGCCGAGCAGTACTTC
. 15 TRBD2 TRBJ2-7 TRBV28 CASSPTWGLAGEQYF TGTGCCAGCAGTCCGACTTGGGGACTAGCTGGGGAGCAGTACTTC
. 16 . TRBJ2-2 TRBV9 CASSVDWRENTGELFF TGTGCCAGCAGCGTAGATTGGCGGGAGAACACCGGGGAGCTGTTTTTT
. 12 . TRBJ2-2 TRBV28 CASWADTGELFF TGTGCCAGCTGGGCCGACACCGGGGAGCTGTTTTTT
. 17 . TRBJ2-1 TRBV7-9 CASSLAPVGGSYNEQFF TGTGCCAGCAGCTTAGCCCCCGTGGGGGGAAGCTACAATGAGCAGTTCTTC
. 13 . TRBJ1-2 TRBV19 CASSPQIDYGYTF TGTGCCAGTAGCCCACAGATTGACTATGGCTACACCTTC
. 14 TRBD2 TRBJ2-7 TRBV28 CASSPSGRGYEQYF TGTGCCAGCAGCCCCAGCGGGAGAGGATACGAGCAGTACTTC
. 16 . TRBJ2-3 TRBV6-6 CASSSGDSGFTDTQYF TGTGCCAGCAGTTCGGGGGATTCTGGCTTCACAGATACGCAGTATTTT
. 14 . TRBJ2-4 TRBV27 CASNPTLAKNIQYF TGTGCCAGCAACCCGACTCTAGCCAAAAACATTCAGTACTTC
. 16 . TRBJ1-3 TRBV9 CASSVGTGGPGNTIYF TGTGCCAGCAGCGTAGGTACGGGGGGGCCTGGAAACACCATATATTTT
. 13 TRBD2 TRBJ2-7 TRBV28 CASSGTITYEQYF TGTGCCAGTAGCGGGACGATTACCTACGAGCAGTACTTC
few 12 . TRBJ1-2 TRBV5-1 CASSLSGVYYTF TGCGCCAGCAGCTTGAGCGGGGTCTACTACACCTTC
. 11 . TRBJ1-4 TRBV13 CASSLMGKLFF TGTGCCAGCAGCTTAATGGGCAAACTGTTTTTT
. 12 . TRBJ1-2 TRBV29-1 CSAPWEGGGYTF TGCAGCGCCCCATGGGAGGGTGGGGGCTACACCTTC
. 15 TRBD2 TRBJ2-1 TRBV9 CASSVSGVSYNEQFF TGTGCCAGCAGCGTTAGCGGGGTGTCCTACAATGAGCAGTTCTTC
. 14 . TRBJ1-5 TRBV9 CASSPGVSNQPQHF TGTGCCAGCAGCCCAGGCGTTAGCAATCAGCCCCAGCATTTT
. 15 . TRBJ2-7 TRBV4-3 CASSQDGGGTYEQYF TGCGCCAGCAGCCAAGACGGTGGGGGAACCTACGAGCAGTACTTC
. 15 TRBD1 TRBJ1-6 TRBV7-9 CASSLVTGGNSPLHF TGTGCCAGCAGCTTAGTTACAGGGGGAAATTCACCCCTCCACTTT
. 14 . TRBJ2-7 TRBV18 CASSGTGSSYEQYF TGTGCCAGCTCAGGGACGGGGAGCTCCTACGAGCAGTACTTC
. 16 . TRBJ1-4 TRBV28 CASSQLLELANEKLFF TGTGCCAGCAGCCAGCTCCTCGAGCTGGCTAATGAAAAACTGTTTTTT
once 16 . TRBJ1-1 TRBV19 CASSLWDGLLNTEAFF TGTGCCAGTAGTTTGTGGGATGGCCTTCTGAACACTGAAGCTTTCTTT
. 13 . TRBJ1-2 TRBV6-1 CASSEGFHYGYTF TGTGCCAGCAGTGAAGGATTTCACTATGGCTACACCTTC
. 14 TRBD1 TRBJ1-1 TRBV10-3 CAIRLDRADTEAFF TGTGCCATCCGGCTGGACAGGGCTGACACTGAAGCTTTCTTT